The rows below give T cell receptor beta chains drawn from one sample of a study of blood T cell repertoires in COVID-19. The table came from immunoSEQ multiplex PCR; TCRdb's copy has only in-frame clones and leaves some out. This sample has 200,000 to 250,000 clones, with 90% found just once. The material sequenced was peripheral blood. Every receptor here comes from a young man with COVID-19, enrolled during active disease. The CDR3 runs from the conserved cysteine through the conserved F or W. D genes are given only for firm matches. Not every row has a clone size; where given, it reads once, few, many or a size class.

CDR3 DNA	CDR3 protein	V gene	J gene	D gene	clone size
TGTGCCAGCAGCAAAGGACATGCGAACACTGAAGCTTTCTTT	CASSKGHANTEAFF	TRBV3-1/TRBV3-2	TRBJ1-1	-	-
TGTGCCAGCAGCTCCGGACTAGCGGGGTACAATGAGCAGTTCTTC	CASSSGLAGYNEQFF	TRBV27	TRBJ2-1	TRBD2	-
TGTGCCAGCAGCACTACTAGCGGGGACTCCTACGAGCAGTACTTC	CASSTTSGDSYEQYF	TRBV7-9	TRBJ2-7	TRBD2	-
TGTGCCACCGCGGACAGAGCCAATCAGCCCCAGCATTTT	CATADRANQPQHF	TRBV19	TRBJ1-5	-	-
TGTGCCAGCAGCCAAGAGGGGACGACAGGGATGTTATGGTACGAGCAGTACTTC	CASSQEGTTGMLWYEQYF	TRBV4-2	TRBJ2-7	TRBD1	-
TGTGCCAGTAGTATAGCCGCAGGGTATGGCTACACCTTC	CASSIAAGYGYTF	TRBV19	TRBJ1-2	-	-
TGTGCCAGCAGCTCGAACCGCCCTTGGACTAGCGGGAGCCACGAGCAGTACTTC	CASSSNRPWTSGSHEQYF	TRBV27	TRBJ2-7	TRBD2	-
TGTGCCAGCAGCTTACAGGGGGGCATGGACGAGCAGTACTTC	CASSLQGGMDEQYF	TRBV7-7	TRBJ2-7	-	few
TGCGCCAGCAGCTTCGGTGATCGGAGCAATCAGCCCCAGCATTTT	CASSFGDRSNQPQHF	TRBV5-1	TRBJ1-5	-	-
TGTGCCAGCAGAGACGGACAGGGCGTACTTGAAAAACTGTTTTTT	CASRDGQGVLEKLFF	TRBV7-9	TRBJ1-4	TRBD1	-
TGCGCCAGCAGCCCCATAAGTGCGGCGTACTATGGCTACACCTTC	CASSPISAAYYGYTF	TRBV4-3	TRBJ1-2	-	-
TGTGCCAACAGGGACAGGGTAGGATCACCCCTCCACTTT	CANRDRVGSPLHF	TRBV12-3/TRBV12-4	TRBJ1-6	TRBD1	-
TGCGCCAGCAGCCCGGGCCCAGGGGGCCCCCGTTACCCCAACACTGAAGCTTTCTTT	CASSPGPGGPRYPNTEAFF	TRBV5-1	TRBJ1-1	TRBD1	-
TGTGCCAGCAGTGAATGGACAGGGGCTCTGAACACTGAAGCTTTCTTT	CASSEWTGALNTEAFF	TRBV28	TRBJ1-1	TRBD1	-
TGTGCCAGTAGTCCCGGACTCAAAATCTACGAGCAGTACTTC	CASSPGLKIYEQYF	TRBV19	TRBJ2-7	-	once
TGTGCCAGCAGCCTCGGACAGCCGGCAGATACGCAGTATTTT	CASSLGQPADTQYF	TRBV9	TRBJ2-3	-	-
TGTGCTCTAGCTACCTACAATGAGCAGTTCTTC	CALATYNEQFF	TRBV28	TRBJ2-1	-	-
TGTGCCAGCTCATCGCGACAAGCCAATGAGCAGTTCTTC	CASSSRQANEQFF	TRBV18	TRBJ2-1	-	-
TGTGCCAGTAACCAGGACGGGACAGGGGGGAGTTATGGCTACACCTTC	CASNQDGTGGSYGYTF	TRBV19	TRBJ1-2	TRBD1	-
TGTGCCGTAAACAGGAATACGAACACCGGGGAGCTGTTTTTT	CAVNRNTNTGELFF	TRBV3-1/TRBV3-2	TRBJ2-2	-	-
TGTGCCATCAGTGAGACCAAGCGGGAGAGGAACACCGGGGAGCTGTTTTTT	CAISETKRERNTGELFF	TRBV10-3	TRBJ2-2	TRBD2	-
TGTGCCAGCAGCTCCCGGGGAGCGGGAGCGGGAGGCGATGAGCAGTTCTTC	CASSSRGAGAGGDEQFF	TRBV7-8	TRBJ2-1	TRBD2	-
TGTGCCAGCAGTTTTTCGACTTACAACACCGGGGAGCTGTTTTTT	CASSFSTYNTGELFF	TRBV27	TRBJ2-2	-	-
TGTGCCAGCAGCAAAGCTAGGGCAGCCCGGGGTGGTCAGCCCCAGCATTTT	CASSKARAARGGQPQHF	TRBV21-1	TRBJ1-5	-	-
TGTGCCAGCAGCAGACTGACAGGTGGCGCTGAAGCTTTCTTT	CASSRLTGGAEAFF	TRBV7-3	TRBJ1-1	-	-
TGCGCCAGCAGCCAAGATTATAGCGGGAGCCCGATTAATGAGCAGTTCTTC	CASSQDYSGSPINEQFF	TRBV4-3	TRBJ2-1	TRBD2	-
TGTGCCAGCAGCTCCGGCGGTACTAGCAGCTACGAGCAGTACTTC	CASSSGGTSSYEQYF	TRBV7-9	TRBJ2-7	-	-
TGTGCCAGCAGCCCAGGGAGGGTAAGCTCCTACGAGCAGTACTTC	CASSPGRVSSYEQYF	TRBV4-2	TRBJ2-7	TRBD2	-